A single sample gave rise to the 27 T cell receptor beta chains below, sequenced in a study of cytomegalovirus exposure and HLA in healthy donors (dated by TCRdb to about 2017). The protocol used for the library was the immunoSEQ multiplex PCR assay. For the multiplex PCR, a mixture combining 60 forward primers for TCR Vbeta segments and 13 reverse primers for TCR Jbeta segments was used. In its TCRdb copy, this immuneACCESS table keeps in-frame sequences only and misses some clones. Where compared with another copy, unresolved V genes explain less than half of these, and the others have no known cause. The sample yields about 130,000 clones; over 9.5% were counted once. About 4.6% of the sample belongs to the ten largest clones. The source material was PBMCs. The receptors were gathered from a woman under 30 in good health and CMV-seropositive.

This clone occurred a few times. The gene calls are TRBV5-1 and TRBJ1-1; D gene unclear. The V end was cut by 0 bases, the J end by 1 base, with 10 bases between. The CDR3 runs 15 residues. Germline V lookup: CDR1 SGHRS, CDR2 YFSETQ. CDR3 region: CASSLGVEGNTEAFF. CDR3 nucleotides: TGCGCCAGCAGCTTGGGGGTTGAGGGGAACACTGAAGCTTTCTTT. The variable domain in full, with the rest retrieved from reference TRBV5-1 and TRBJ1-1, is KAGVTQTPRYLIKTRGQQVTLSCSPISGHRSVSWYQQTPGQGLQFLFEYFSETQRNKGNFPGRFSGRQFSNSRSEMNVSTLELGDSALYLCASSLGVEGNTEAFFGQGTRLTVV.

The chain recombines TRBV27 with TRBJ1-2, with 8 positions matching TRBD1. The J segment lost 9 bases and the V segment lost 8 bases, leaving 11 bases of the junction unmatched. Looked up from germline, CDR1 is MNHEY and CDR2 is SMNVEV (reference sequence). This CDR3 spans 13 amino acids. The CDR3 DNA is TGTGCCAGCCGTGGGCAGGGGGCATCCCGCTACACCTTC. Its protein is CASRGQGASRYTF.

This chain joins TRBV30 and TRBJ1-4; TRBD1 might be the D (5 bases). Germline CDR1 GTSNPN, CDR2 SVGIG (reference sequence). The V and J ends lost 2 bases and 5 bases respectively, with 12 bases between them. The CDR3 is made up of 14 amino acids. The CDR3 loop is CAWSNGGGNEKLFF. In nucleotides, the CDR3 is TGTGCCTGGAGTAACGGGGGGGGAAATGAAAAACTGTTTTTT.

This clone occurred a few times. This chain connects TRBV2 to TRBJ1-2, with unresolved D. This CDR3 contains 11 residues. V was cut by 6 bases and J by 8 bases, with 10 bases left in between. Germline V gene data show CDR1 as SNHLY and CDR2 as FYNNEI. The CDR3 loop reads CASRFTGGYTF. DNA for the CDR3: TGTGCCAGCAGGTTCACGGGGGGCTACACCTTC.

This clone came up a few times. The gene calls are TRBV28 and TRBJ1-5, with D unresolved. The CDR3 has 16 amino acids. The V and J ends lost 6 bases and 2 bases respectively, with 17 bases between them. CDR1 and CDR2 (germline): MDHEN, SYDVKM. In DNA, the CDR3 is TGTGCCAGCAGCTCGGCGGGTGGTTTTGGCAATCAGCCCCAGCATTTT. Translating gives CASSSAGGFGNQPQHF.

This clone was seen a few times. The CDR3 loop is CASSPGGNEQFF. In DNA form, the CDR3 reads TGTGCCAGCTCACCAGGCGGAAATGAGCAGTTCTTC. V and J are TRBV18 and TRBJ2-1; D gene uncertain. Germline CDR1 reads KGHSH; CDR2 reads LQKENI. The CDR3 is 12 amino acids. Trimming cost V 2 bases and J 7 bases, with 6 bases left between them.

This clone was recorded a few times. The gene calls are TRBV10-3 and TRBJ2-5; no clear D gene. CDR3 length: 13 residues. Trimming stripped 3 bases from V and 3 bases from J, with 8 bases between. Per the germline V gene, CDR1 is ENHRY and CDR2 is SYGVKD. Written as DNA, the CDR3 is TGTGCCATCAGTGATGGGCAGAAAGAGACCCAGTACTTC. Its translation is CAISDGQKETQYF.

The chain combines TRBV5-4 with TRBJ1-5, with TRBD1 matching over 7 bases. Germline loops: CDR1 SGHNT, CDR2 YYREEE (reference sequence). CDR3 length: 16 amino acids. V shed 0 bases and J 2 bases; nucleotides not matched to a gene: 5. The CDR3 sequence: CASSLAGQPGNQPQHF. The CDR3, as DNA: TGTGCCAGCAGCTTGGCGGGACAGCCAGGCAATCAGCCCCAGCATTTT.

This clone was seen only a few times. At the DNA level, this CDR3 is encoded by other sequences in the same sample as well. This CDR3 reads CASSLGGSYEQYF. The CDR3 bases are TGTGCCAGCAGTTTGGGGGGGTCCTACGAGCAGTACTTC. This chain joins TRBV27 and TRBJ2-7; 7 nucleotides match TRBD2. Germline V gives CDR1 MNHEY, CDR2 SMNVEV (reference sequence). This CDR3 is 13 amino acids long. V was pared by 3 bases and J by 1 base, with 0 bases of the junction left unmatched.

The chain has TRBV18 and TRBJ2-5, with 7 nucleotides matching TRBD2. V lost 5 bases and J lost 9; bases outside the gene matches: 9. The CDR3 covers 13 residues. CDR1 and CDR2 (germline): KGHSH, LQKENI. This CDR3 reads CASSAGPGRAQYF. CDR3 coding DNA: TGTGCCAGCTCAGCCGGGCCGGGGAGGGCCCAGTACTTC.

This clone has more than one count but fewer than ten. The chain combines TRBV7-2 with TRBJ2-6; TRBD2 matches at 8 bases. V was pared by 5 bases and J by 0 bases, with 9 bases of the junction left unmatched. The CDR3 has 18 residues. The germline V gene encodes CDR1 SGHTA and CDR2 FQGNSA. Written as DNA, the CDR3 is TGTGCCAGCAGCCTAACTAGCGGATATGCCTCTGGGGCCAACGTCCTGACTTTC. This gives the protein CASSLTSGYASGANVLTF.

The chain is built from TRBV28 and TRBJ1-1; the match to TRBD1 covers 7 bases. This CDR3 comprises 15 residues. Trimming cost V 5 bases and J 0 bases; bases outside gene matches: 6. Germline CDR1 MDHEN, CDR2 SYDVKM. The CDR3 DNA follows: TGTGCCAGCAGTACCCGACAGGGTGTGAACACTGAAGCTTTCTTT. It codes for CASSTRQGVNTEAFF.

The rearrangement links TRBV4-1 to TRBJ2-3, with 8 bases lining up with TRBD2. The CDR3 is made up of 17 amino acids. After removal of 2 bases from V and 0 bases from J, the junction contained 7 bases not matched to a gene. CDR1 MGHRA and CDR2 YSYEKL come from the germline V gene. The CDR3 DNA follows: TGCGCCAGCAGCCAACGATATAGCGGGATTAGCACAGATACGCAGTATTTT. Translated, it gives CASSQRYSGISTDTQYF.

The chain uses TRBV28 and TRBJ1-2; D is uncertain. The CDR3 totals 14 residues. Between the trimmed V and J ends, which lost 8 bases and 0 bases, there was a span of 13 bases. CDR1 and CDR2 from the germline V gene are MDHEN and SYDVKM. CDR3 protein: CASRPTVSNYGYTF. The CDR3 DNA reads TGTGCCAGCCGCCCTACGGTTTCTAACTATGGCTACACCTTC.

The CDR3 DNA reads as TGCGCCAGCAGCTCCAACAGGGATCCCCTGACCTACAATGAGCAGTTCTTC. Amino acids: CASSSNRDPLTYNEQFF. The chain couples TRBV5-1 to TRBJ2-1; maybe TRBD1 (6 bases). The CDR3 extends over 17 amino acids. CDR1 is SGHRS, CDR2 YFSETQ, per germline. V gave up 3 bases and J gave up 2 bases, with 18 bases separating them. Combining the CDR3 with reference TRBV5-1 and TRBJ2-1 gives the whole variable domain KAGVTQTPRYLIKTRGQQVTLSCSPISGHRSVSWYQQTPGQGLQFLFEYFSETQRNKGNFPGRFSGRQFSNSRSEMNVSTLELGDSALYLCASSSNRDPLTYNEQFFGPGTRLTVL.

The rearrangement joins TRBV2 to TRBJ1-2, with 7 bases aligning to TRBD1. The CDR3 contains 14 residues. Germline V gene sequence: CDR1 SNHLY, CDR2 FYNNEI. J gave up 5 bases and V 6 bases, and 9 bases lay outside the gene matches. The CDR3: CASRGDSVPYGYTF. DNA of the CDR3: TGTGCCAGCAGGGGGGACAGCGTACCTTATGGCTACACCTTC.

This clone has just a few counts. This chain uses TRBV27 with TRBJ1-1; no clear D. The germline CDR1 and CDR2 sequences are MNHEY and SMNVEV (reference sequence). V lost 5 bases to trimming and J lost 1 base, with 11 bases between them. There are 14 residues in the CDR3. CDR3 sequence (DNA): TGTGCCAGCAGTCTAGGTGGTAAGAACACTGAAGCTTTCTTT. Protein product: CASSLGGKNTEAFF.

The gene calls are TRBV4-1 and TRBJ1-5; D possibly corresponds to TRBD1 (5 bases). V dropped 1 base and J dropped 11 bases, with 9 bases sitting between them. The CDR3 length is 12 residues. Germline CDR1 and CDR2: MGHRA and YSYEKL. As DNA, the CDR3 is TGCGCCAGCAGCCAAGTGGGGGGGTCCCAGCATTTT. It specifies CASSQVGGSQHF.

The rearrangement links TRBV19 to TRBJ2-1, with 14 nucleotides matching TRBD2. Trimming at V came to 5 bases and at J to 8 bases, leaving 8 bases not matched to a gene. Germline CDR1 and CDR2: LNHDA and SQIVND (reference sequence). The CDR3 is made up of 16 amino acids. This CDR3 is CASSLTGTSGSDEQFF. CDR3 in DNA: TGTGCCAGTAGTCTAACCGGGACTAGCGGGAGCGATGAGCAGTTCTTC. Together with reference TRBV19 and TRBJ2-1, the CDR3 gives the full variable domain: DGGITQSPKYLFRKEGQNVTLSCEQNLNHDAMYWYRQDPGQGLRLIYYSQIVNDFQKGDIAEGYSVSREKKESFPLTVTSAQKNPTAFYLCASSLTGTSGSDEQFFGPGTRLTVL.

This clone showed up just a few times. The gene calls are TRBV30 and TRBJ2-7; D call uncertain. CDR3 length: 13 amino acids. With 4 bases removed from V and 2 bases from J, the gap between germline ends came to 12 bases. Germline CDR1 reads GTSNPN; CDR2 reads SVGIG (reference sequence). The CDR3 loop is CAWKPVVTYEQYF. Written as DNA, the CDR3 is TGTGCCTGGAAACCGGTAGTCACCTACGAGCAGTACTTC.

The gene calls are TRBV2 and TRBJ2-3; D may be TRBD2 (5 bases). The CDR3 is made up of 15 amino acids. The V gene's germline CDR1 is SNHLY and CDR2 FYNNEI. The ends were cut back, 3 bases at V and 6 bases at J, with 16 bases in the middle. CDR3 coding DNA: TGTGCCAGCAGTGAGGAAGCGGTCCCCCGGGATACGCAGTATTTT. It yields the protein CASSEEAVPRDTQYF.

The rearrangement links TRBV23-1 to TRBJ2-7; 8 bases are a match to TRBD1. TRBV23-1 is labeled an ORF, and its function is uncertain. The CDR3 is 15 residues long. Trimming at V came to 3 bases and at J to 3 bases, leaving 7 bases not matched to a gene. The CDR3 nucleotides read TGCGCCAGCAGTCACAGACAGGGGACCGTCTACGAGCAGTACTTC. This sequence encodes CASSHRQGTVYEQYF.

V gene TRBV19 combines with J gene TRBJ2-3; 8 positions agree with TRBD1. Trimming at V came to 6 bases and at J to 2 bases, leaving 7 bases not matched to a gene. Germline CDR1 is LNHDA and CDR2 is SQIVND (reference sequence). This CDR3 comprises 15 residues. The CDR3, as DNA: TGTGCCAGTAGGGAGACAGGGGCCAACACAGATACGCAGTATTTT. Amino acids: CASRETGANTDTQYF.

The chain employs TRBV5-1 and TRBJ2-3, with 11 nucleotides matching TRBD2. The CDR3 runs to 15 residues. Germline CDR1 and CDR2: SGHRS and YFSETQ. Trimming took 3 bases from V and 3 from J; bases not matched to a gene: 3. This CDR3 reads CASSSRLAGTDTQYF. In nucleotides, the CDR3 is TGCGCCAGCAGCTCCCGACTAGCGGGGACAGATACGCAGTATTTT.

This rearrangement joins TRBV6-5 to TRBJ1-1, with a possible D match to TRBD1 (6 bases). Trimming left V 5 bases short and J 2 bases short, with 12 bases between. The CDR3 has 14 residues. Germline CDR1 MNHEY, CDR2 SVGAGI. CDR3 amino acids: CASSTGQPNTEAFF. CDR3 sequence (DNA): TGTGCCAGCAGTACTGGACAGCCAAACACTGAAGCTTTCTTT.

The genes are TRBV19 and TRBJ1-1, with D possibly TRBD1 on 5 matching bases. CDR1 is LNHDA and CDR2 is SQIVND in the germline V gene (reference sequence). V was trimmed by 9 bases and J by 10 bases, leaving 21 bases between them. This CDR3 has 13 residues. The CDR3 protein is CASQINGHPGAFF. The CDR3 nucleotides read TGTGCCAGCCAAATCAACGGACACCCAGGAGCTTTCTTT.

V usage is TRBV5-1 and J usage is TRBJ1-1; D might be TRBD1 (5 bases). V was pared by 0 bases and J by 5 bases, with 8 bases between. CDR1 is SGHRS and CDR2 is YFSETQ in the germline V gene. This CDR3 has 13 residues. The CDR3 region has the DNA TGCGCCAGCAGCTTGGGGGGCAAGACTGAAGCTTTCTTT. Translated: CASSLGGKTEAFF.